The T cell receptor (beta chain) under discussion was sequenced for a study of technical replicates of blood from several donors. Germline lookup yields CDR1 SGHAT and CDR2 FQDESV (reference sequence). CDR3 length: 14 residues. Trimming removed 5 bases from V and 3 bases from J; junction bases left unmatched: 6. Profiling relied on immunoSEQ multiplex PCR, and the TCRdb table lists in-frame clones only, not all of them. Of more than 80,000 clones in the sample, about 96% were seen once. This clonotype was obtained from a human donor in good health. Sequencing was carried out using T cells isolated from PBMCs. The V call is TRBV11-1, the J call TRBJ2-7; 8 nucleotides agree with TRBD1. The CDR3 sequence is CASSGRQGNYEQYF. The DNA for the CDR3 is TGTGCCAGCAGCGGTAGACAGGGGAACTACGAGCAGTACTTC.